The 28 T cell receptor beta chains in this list originate from one sample, sequenced in a study of cytomegalovirus exposure and HLA in healthy donors. Use of 60 Vbeta and 13 Jbeta primers characterized the PCR. Measured with immunoSEQ multiplex PCR; TCRdb has only the in-frame clones, and not every one. The sample records 160,000 or so clones, 70% to 80% being singletons. The source material was PBMCs. Receptor source: a man aged 25 to 40 in good health and CMV-seronegative.

This chain links TRBV7-9 with TRBJ1-1; D is uncertain. Deletions cut 5 bases from V and 2 bases from J, with 9 bases between. This CDR3 is built from 13 residues. In germline, CDR1 is SEHNR, CDR2 FQNEAQ (reference sequence). The CDR3 coding sequence is TGTGCCAGCAGCGCCCAGGTAAACACTGAAGCTTTCTTT. It yields the protein CASSAQVNTEAFF.

This clone appeared a single time. The chain carries TRBV19 and TRBJ2-7, with a weak D call TRBD1 (6 bases). Trimming cost V 5 bases and J 0 bases, with 17 bases left between them. The length of the CDR3 is 16 residues. The V gene's germline CDR1 is LNHDA and CDR2 SQIVND (reference sequence). The CDR3 nucleotides are TGTGCCAGTAGTGTTCTACAGGGTGTGGGCTCCTACGAGCAGTACTTC. This codes for CASSVLQGVGSYEQYF.

The gene calls are TRBV21-1 and TRBJ2-1; the table assigns TRBD1, which was not confirmed against the DNA. TRBV21-1 constitutes a pseudogene. The CDR3 is 22 residues long. The CDR3 region has the DNA TGTGCCAGCAGCAAAGTCTCATCTGGGTCGAATAATGGACAGGGTTTTTGCAATGAGCAGTTCTTC. It yields the protein CASSKVSSGSNNGQGFCNEQFF.

The rearrangement joins TRBV6-1 to TRBJ2-3; 8 bases align to TRBD2. Germline CDR1 reads MNHNS; CDR2 reads SASEGT. The junction had 10 bases not matched to a gene; V was cut back by 11 bases and J by 3 bases. The CDR3 covers 14 residues. The chain's CDR3 is CAGYGAGATDTQYF. Written as DNA, the CDR3 is TGTGCCGGCTACGGAGCGGGAGCGACAGATACGCAGTATTTT.

This rearrangement joins TRBV6-5 to TRBJ2-5; 7 positions match TRBD2. CDR1 is MNHEY and CDR2 is SVGAGI in the germline V gene. After removal of 4 bases from V and 2 bases from J, the junction contained 4 bases not matched to a gene. The CDR3 extends over 14 amino acids. The CDR3 DNA reads as TGTGCCAGCAGTTCCTCGCGGGGGCAAGAGACCCAGTACTTC. Its protein is CASSSSRGQETQYF.

This chain links TRBV30 with TRBJ1-6; the D is unclear. The CDR3 contains 13 residues. Trimming stripped 1 base from V and 8 bases from J, with 9 bases between. CDR1 GTSNPN and CDR2 SVGIG come from the germline V gene (reference sequence). Here the CDR3 reads CAWSGRRDSPLHF. The CDR3 DNA follows: TGTGCCTGGAGTGGGCGGCGGGATTCACCCCTCCACTTT.

The chain carries TRBV30 and TRBJ2-2, with D perhaps matching TRBD2 (5 bases). The CDR3 is made up of 15 amino acids. Trimming took 3 bases from V and 0 from J, leaving 11 bases between them. Germline V gives CDR1 GTSNPN, CDR2 SVGIG (reference sequence). The CDR3 region has the DNA TGTGCCTGGAGACCGTCCGGGGCGAACACCGGGGAGCTGTTTTTT. Its protein is CAWRPSGANTGELFF. The full variable domain, with the rest looked up from reference TRBV30 and TRBJ2-2, is SQTIHQWPATLVQPVGSPLSLECTVEGTSNPNLYWYRQAAGRGLQLLFYSVGIGQISSEVPQNLSASRPQDRQFILSSKKLLLSDSGFYLCAWRPSGANTGELFFGEGSRLTVL.

The chain carries TRBV18 and TRBJ1-1; 7 bases line up with TRBD1. The CDR3 has 13 amino acids. With 6 bases clipped from V and 7 bases from J, the junction kept 8 bases outside the gene matches. Germline CDR1 reads KGHSH; CDR2 reads LQKENI. CDR3 sequence: CASSHDRDREAFF. In nucleotides, the CDR3 is TGTGCCAGCTCTCACGACAGGGACCGTGAAGCTTTCTTT.

V usage is TRBV5-6 and J usage is TRBJ2-3; 14 positions agree with TRBD2. The CDR3 is 16 residues long. The trim removed 2 bases at V and 4 bases at J, leaving 3 bases unmatched. Germline-derived CDR1 and CDR2 are SGHDT and YYEEEE. Here the CDR3 reads CASSFGGLAGADTQYF. For the CDR3, the DNA is TGTGCCAGCAGCTTCGGGGGACTAGCGGGAGCAGATACGCAGTATTTT.

The chain is built from TRBV20-1 and TRBJ2-7; TRBD1 matches at 7 bases. V was clipped by 6 bases and J by 6 bases; unmatched bases: 5. The germline CDR1 and CDR2 sequences are DFQATT and SNEGSKA (reference sequence). The CDR3 contains 11 residues. The CDR3 region is CSATHRGEQYF. In DNA, the CDR3 is TGCAGTGCGACCCACAGGGGCGAGCAGTACTTC.

The chain uses TRBV23-1 and TRBJ1-6; D is perhaps TRBD1 (6 bases). TRBV23-1 has ORF status, its function being uncertain. Trimming cost V 2 bases and J 5 bases, with 16 bases left between them. The CDR3 has 17 residues. CDR3 sequence reads: CASSQPARGGNNSPLHF. CDR3 in DNA: TGCGCCAGCAGTCAACCTGCGAGGGGGGGAAATAATTCACCCCTCCACTTT.

The V gene is TRBV7-3, the J gene TRBJ2-5, with 8 bases aligning to TRBD2. The CDR3 has 14 residues. CDR1 is SGHTA, CDR2 FQGTGA, per germline. Trimming cost V 3 bases and J 4 bases; bases outside gene matches: 4. The CDR3 protein is CASSFGGAVETQYF. The DNA for the CDR3 is TGTGCCAGCAGCTTCGGGGGGGCCGTAGAGACCCAGTACTTC. Based on the CDR3 plus reference TRBV7-3 and TRBJ2-5, the full variable domain is GAGVSQTPSNKVTEKGKYVELRCDPISGHTALYWYRQSLGQGPEFLIYFQGTGAADDSGLPNDRFFAVRPEGSVSTLKIQRTERGDSAVYLCASSFGGAVETQYFGPGTRLLVL.

This sequence joins TRBV5-8 and TRBJ1-1, with 8 bases identical to TRBD1. CDR3 length: 12 amino acids. Germline loops: CDR1 SGHTS, CDR2 YDEGEE. With 6 bases clipped from V and 3 bases from J, the junction kept 1 base outside the gene matches. The CDR3 protein is CASNRGDTEAFF. CDR3 nucleotides: TGTGCCAGCAACAGGGGGGACACTGAAGCTTTCTTT.

V and J are TRBV6-5 and TRBJ1-2; maybe TRBD1 (6 bases). The V gene lost 6 bases and the J gene lost 2 bases, with 16 bases spanning the gap. Germline CDR1 reads MNHEY; CDR2 reads SVGAGI. This CDR3 comprises 15 residues. CDR3: CASRTLWTVNYGYTF. The DNA for the CDR3 is TGTGCCAGCAGAACCCTCTGGACAGTCAACTATGGCTACACCTTC.

This chain joins TRBV11-2 and TRBJ1-1; D call uncertain. V lost 6 bases and J lost 10, with 12 bases in between. CDR3 length: 11 residues. Germline V gene sequence: CDR1 SGHAT, CDR2 FQNNGV. CDR3: CASSRGGRAFF. DNA of the CDR3: TGTGCCAGCAGTCGAGGTGGGAGAGCTTTCTTT.

The V call is TRBV28, the J call TRBJ2-7; 10 bases agree with TRBD1. Trimming at V came to 6 bases and at J to 7 bases, leaving 12 bases not matched to a gene. The CDR3 contains 15 residues. CDR1 is MDHEN, CDR2 SYDVKM, per germline. CDR3 in DNA: TGTGCCAGCAGCAATATCGACAGGGGGCGAAGTGAGCAGTACTTC. It encodes CASSNIDRGRSEQYF.

V and J are TRBV7-2 and TRBJ2-1, with D possibly being TRBD2 (6 bases). The CDR3 has 15 residues. Germline V gene sequence: CDR1 SGHTA, CDR2 FQGNSA. Trimming took 1 base from V and 4 from J, leaving 11 bases between them. CDR3 amino acids: CASSLGDSTYNEQFF. In nucleotides, the CDR3 is TGTGCCAGCAGCTTAGGGGACTCGACGTACAATGAGCAGTTCTTC.

This rearrangement joins TRBV2 to TRBJ2-7, with 7 bases fitting TRBD2. The J segment lost 7 bases and the V segment lost 4 bases, leaving 7 bases of the junction unmatched. Germline loops: CDR1 SNHLY, CDR2 FYNNEI. The CDR3 covers 13 residues. This chain's CDR3 is CASSAREWGEQYF. The CDR3 region has the DNA TGTGCCAGCAGTGCGCGGGAGTGGGGAGAGCAGTACTTC. Full variable domain (remainder filled in from reference TRBV2 and TRBJ2-7): EPEVTQTPSHQVTQMGQEVILRCVPISNHLYFYWYRQILGQKVEFLVSFYNNEISEKSEIFDDQFSVERPDGSNFTLKIRSTKLEDSAMYFCASSAREWGEQYFGPGTRLTVT.

The V call is TRBV18, the J call TRBJ1-6, with TRBD1 matching over 8 bases. This CDR3 has 15 amino acids. CDR1 and CDR2 from the germline V gene are KGHSH and LQKENI. J lost 3 bases, V lost 8 bases, and 6 bases had no gene match. CDR3 amino acids: CASAAGGDYNSPLHF. As DNA, the CDR3 is TGTGCCAGCGCCGCAGGGGGCGACTATAATTCACCCCTCCACTTT.

This rearrangement joins TRBV30 to TRBJ1-2, with a tentative D call TRBD1 (5 bases). V was clipped by 0 bases and J by 4 bases, with 12 bases between them. The CDR3 has 14 residues. Germline V gene sequence: CDR1 GTSNPN, CDR2 SVGIG (reference sequence). The CDR3 DNA reads as TGTGCCTGGAGTGTACTCGGGGGTACCTATGGCTACACCTTC. It specifies CAWSVLGGTYGYTF.

This chain uses TRBV7-9 with TRBJ2-1, with TRBD2 as a possible D gene (5 bases). The germline gives CDR1 SEHNR, CDR2 FQNEAQ (reference sequence). CDR3 length equals 14 residues. Between the trimmed V and J ends, which lost 5 bases and 9 bases, there was a span of 17 bases. The CDR3 here is CASSPLAAAAEQFF. CDR3 DNA: TGTGCCAGCAGCCCTCTAGCAGCGGCGGCTGAGCAGTTCTTC.

The rearrangement links TRBV10-3 to TRBJ1-5; no definite D call. Germline assignment: CDR1 ENHRY and CDR2 SYGVKD. V was cut by 3 bases and J by 0 bases, with 9 bases left in between. This CDR3 spans 15 amino acids. CDR3 bases: TGTGCCATCAGTGAATCGGGATCTAGCAATCAGCCCCAGCATTTT. Translation: CAISESGSSNQPQHF.

This clone was counted only a few times. The chain links TRBV11-3 to TRBJ2-1; maybe TRBD1 (6 bases). Germline V gene lookup returns CDR1 SGHNT and CDR2 YENEEA. Trimming removed 1 base at V and 6 bases at J, with 10 bases between. This CDR3 is built from 14 residues. The CDR3 nucleotides read TGTGCCAGCAGCTTAGGCAGGGGCATCAATGAGCAGTTCTTC. Translating gives CASSLGRGINEQFF.

This clone appeared a few times. The V and J genes are TRBV30 and TRBJ1-5; D might be TRBD1 (5 bases). The CDR3 length is 14 residues. Germline values: CDR1 GTSNPN, CDR2 SVGIG (reference sequence). V lost 1 base and J 7 bases, leaving 14 bases between the germline ends. In DNA, the CDR3 is TGTGCCTGGAGTGATGCAGGGTACGGACAGCCCCAGCATTTT. Its protein product is CAWSDAGYGQPQHF. Based on the CDR3 plus reference TRBV30 and TRBJ1-5, the full variable domain is SQTIHQWPATLVQPVGSPLSLECTVEGTSNPNLYWYRQAAGRGLQLLFYSVGIGQISSEVPQNLSASRPQDRQFILSSKKLLLSDSGFYLCAWSDAGYGQPQHFGDGTRLSIL.

The V and J genes are TRBV18 and TRBJ1-4, with 8 bases identical to TRBD1. V lost 4 bases and J lost 0; bases outside the gene matches: 4. The CDR3 runs to 16 residues. Germline V gene data show CDR1 as KGHSH and CDR2 as LQKENI. For the CDR3, the DNA is TGTGCCAGCTCACAGGGACAGGTTGCAACTAATGAAAAACTGTTTTTT. Encoded protein: CASSQGQVATNEKLFF.

This clone was found a few times. The genes are TRBV23-1 and TRBJ1-2, with 8 bases aligning to TRBD1. TRBV23-1 is flagged as an ORF with uncertain function. The V and J ends lost 0 bases and 5 bases, in that order; junction bases with no gene match: 8. The CDR3 spans 16 residues. CDR3 in amino acids: CASSQSGGTGIYGYTF. The CDR3 DNA reads TGCGCCAGCAGTCAATCAGGTGGGACAGGTATATATGGCTACACCTTC.

This clone came up a few times. This chain joins TRBV9 and TRBJ2-2; 11 bases agree with TRBD2. Germline V gene data show CDR1 as SGDLS and CDR2 as YYNGEE. This CDR3 is built from 15 residues. The junction had 2 bases not matched to a gene; V was cut back by 5 bases and J by 2 bases. CDR3 nucleotides: TGTGCCAGCAGTGGGACTAGCGGTAACACCGGGGAGCTGTTTTTT. Protein product: CASSGTSGNTGELFF.

The chain has TRBV5-1 and TRBJ2-3, with TRBD2 identical over 14 bases. The length of the CDR3 is 15 residues. The V segment lost 8 bases and the J segment 0 bases; nucleotides outside the gene matches: 2. Germline loops: CDR1 SGHRS, CDR2 YFSETQ. The CDR3 coding sequence is TGCGCCAGAGGACTAGCGGGAGGAAGCACAGATACGCAGTATTTT. This translates into CARGLAGGSTDTQYF.